This TCR beta chain is from a study of blood T cell repertoires in COVID-19. Original methodology: For nucleated cells, counts were estimated from reference gene primer amplification. Here immunoSEQ multiplex PCR was the method, and the copy in TCRdb shows in-frame clones only, minus some. The V and J calls and the clone size are those of that table, but D and trimming were determined from the DNA. There are some 170,000 clones in the sample; approximately 84% occur only once, and approximately 1.1% lies in the top ten. This CDR3 spans 17 amino acids. Germline CDR1 and CDR2: SGHNT and YYREEE (reference sequence). V trimming: 4 bases; J trimming: 2 bases; junction bases outside the gene matches: 13.

The sample consisted of peripheral blood. The sequence was obtained from a man aged 35 to 55 with acute or convalescent COVID-19. The chain couples TRBV5-4 to TRBJ1-1; 8 bases align to TRBD1. As DNA, the CDR3 is TGTGCCAGCAGCGGAACAGGGGGACGAGGGGCCAACACTGAAGCTTTCTTT. This codes for CASSGTGGRGANTEAFF.